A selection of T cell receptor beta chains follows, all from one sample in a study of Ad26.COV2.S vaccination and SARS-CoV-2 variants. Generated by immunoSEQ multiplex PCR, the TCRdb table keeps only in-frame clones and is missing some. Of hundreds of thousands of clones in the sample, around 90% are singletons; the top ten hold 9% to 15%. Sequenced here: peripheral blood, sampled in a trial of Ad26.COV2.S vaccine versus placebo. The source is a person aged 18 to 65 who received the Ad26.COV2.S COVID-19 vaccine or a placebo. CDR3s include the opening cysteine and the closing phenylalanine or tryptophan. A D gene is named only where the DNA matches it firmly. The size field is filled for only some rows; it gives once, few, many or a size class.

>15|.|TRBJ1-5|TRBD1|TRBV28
TGTGCCAGCACGGTAAGGACAGGGGGGAATCAGCCCCAGCATTTT
CASTVRTGGNQPQHF
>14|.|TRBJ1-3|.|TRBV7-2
TGTGCCAGCAGCTTAGCCGGTGGTGGAAACACCATATATTTT
CASSLAGGGNTIYF
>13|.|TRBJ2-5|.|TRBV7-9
TGTGCCAGCAGCTTCTCTAGCGAGGAGACCCAGTACTTC
CASSFSSEETQYF
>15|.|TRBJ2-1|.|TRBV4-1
TGCGCCAGCGCCTCACTAGGAGCGAACTACAATGAGCAGTTCTTC
CASASLGANYNEQFF
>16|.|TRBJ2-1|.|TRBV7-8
TGTGCCAGCAGCTTAGTTCGCCGGGGTCAATACAATGAGCAGTTCTTC
CASSLVRRGQYNEQFF
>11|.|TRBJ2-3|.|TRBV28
TGTGCCAGCAGTTACCCTGATCCGCAGTATTTT
CASSYPDPQYF
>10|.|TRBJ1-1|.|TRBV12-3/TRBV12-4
TGTGCCAGCAGTTTAAAGGGGATTTTCTTT
CASSLKGIFF
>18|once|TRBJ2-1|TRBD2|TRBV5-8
TGTGCCAGCAGCTGGGGACTTGTTAGCGGGAGGGCCTTTAATGAGCAGTTCTTC
CASSWGLVSGRAFNEQFF
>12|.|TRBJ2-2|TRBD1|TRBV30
TGTGCCTGGAGCCCGGACAGGGAGGCTCTGTTTTTT
CAWSPDREALFF
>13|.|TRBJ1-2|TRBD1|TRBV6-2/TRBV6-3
TGTGCCAGCAGCGCGGGACAGAACTATGGCTACACCTTC
CASSAGQNYGYTF
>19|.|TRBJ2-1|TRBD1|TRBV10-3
TGTGCCATCAGTGCAACCACAGGGGTAAGAACTACAGGGTACAATGAGCAGTTCTTC
CAISATTGVRTTGYNEQFF
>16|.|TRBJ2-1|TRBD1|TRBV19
TGTGCCAGTAGTATTCTTTGGCAGGGGGCCTACAATGAGCAGTTCTTC
CASSILWQGAYNEQFF
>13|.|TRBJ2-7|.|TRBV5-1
TGCGCCAGCAGCTTGGTCAGGGGATACGAGCAGTACTTC
CASSLVRGYEQYF
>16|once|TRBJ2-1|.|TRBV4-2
TGTGCCAGCAGCCCGGAGTGGGGAGCGGTCGTCAATGAGCAGTTCTTC
CASSPEWGAVVNEQFF
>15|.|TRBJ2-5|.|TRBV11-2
TGTGCCAGCAGCTTAGGGGCTGGTTACGAAGAGACCCAGTACTTC
CASSLGAGYEETQYF
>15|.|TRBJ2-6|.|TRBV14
TGTGCCAGCAGCGACAGGAGCTCTGGGGCCAACGTCCTGACTTTC
CASSDRSSGANVLTF
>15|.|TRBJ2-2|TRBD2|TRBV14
TGTGCCAGCAGCCAACAACTAGCGGGGTCCGGGGAGCTGTTTTTT
CASSQQLAGSGELFF
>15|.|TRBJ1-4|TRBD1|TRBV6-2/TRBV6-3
TGTGCCAGCAGTTTACTCAGGACAGGGGACGAAAAACTGTTTTTT
CASSLLRTGDEKLFF